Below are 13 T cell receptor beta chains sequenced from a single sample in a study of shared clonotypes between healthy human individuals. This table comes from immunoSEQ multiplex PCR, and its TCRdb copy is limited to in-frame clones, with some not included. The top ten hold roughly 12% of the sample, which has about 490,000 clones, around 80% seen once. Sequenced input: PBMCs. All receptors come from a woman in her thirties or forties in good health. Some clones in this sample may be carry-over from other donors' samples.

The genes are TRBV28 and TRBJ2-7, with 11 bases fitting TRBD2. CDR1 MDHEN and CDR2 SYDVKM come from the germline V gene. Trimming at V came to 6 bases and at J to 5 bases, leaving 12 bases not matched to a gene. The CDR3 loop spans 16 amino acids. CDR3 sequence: CASSKGWGLAADEQYF. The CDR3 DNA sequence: TGTGCCAGCAGCAAGGGGTGGGGACTAGCGGCGGACGAGCAGTACTTC. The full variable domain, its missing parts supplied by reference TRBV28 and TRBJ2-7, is DVKVTQSSRYLVKRTGEKVFLECVQDMDHENMFWYRQDPGLGLRLIYFSYDVKMKEKGDIPEGYSVSREKKERFSLILESASTNQTSMYLCASSKGWGLAADEQYFGPGTRLTVT.

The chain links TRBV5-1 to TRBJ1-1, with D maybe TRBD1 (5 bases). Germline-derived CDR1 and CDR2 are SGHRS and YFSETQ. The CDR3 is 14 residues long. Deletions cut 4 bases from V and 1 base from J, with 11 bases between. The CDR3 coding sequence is TGCGCCAGCAGCCCCAGGGAGGGGAACACTGAAGCTTTCTTT. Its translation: CASSPREGNTEAFF.

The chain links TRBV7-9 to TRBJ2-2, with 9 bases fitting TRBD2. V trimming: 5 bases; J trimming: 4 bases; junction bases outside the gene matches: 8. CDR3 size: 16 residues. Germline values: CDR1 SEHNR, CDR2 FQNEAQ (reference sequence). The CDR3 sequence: CASSAGVAGVTGELFF. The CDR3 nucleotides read TGTGCCAGCAGCGCCGGGGTAGCGGGAGTCACCGGGGAGCTGTTTTTT.

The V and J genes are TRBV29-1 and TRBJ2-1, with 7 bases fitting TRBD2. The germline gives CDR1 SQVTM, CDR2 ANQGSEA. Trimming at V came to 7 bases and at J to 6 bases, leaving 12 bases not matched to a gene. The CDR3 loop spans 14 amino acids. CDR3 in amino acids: CSGNVAGGLNEQFF. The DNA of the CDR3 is TGCAGCGGTAACGTAGCGGGTGGCCTCAATGAGCAGTTCTTC.

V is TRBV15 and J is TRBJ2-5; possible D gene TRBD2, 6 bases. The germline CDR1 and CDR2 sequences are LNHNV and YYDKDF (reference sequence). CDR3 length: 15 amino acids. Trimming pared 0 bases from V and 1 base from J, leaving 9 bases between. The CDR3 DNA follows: TGTGCCACCAGCAGAGATGGGGGAGGCCAAGAGACCCAGTACTTC. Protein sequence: CATSRDGGGQETQYF.

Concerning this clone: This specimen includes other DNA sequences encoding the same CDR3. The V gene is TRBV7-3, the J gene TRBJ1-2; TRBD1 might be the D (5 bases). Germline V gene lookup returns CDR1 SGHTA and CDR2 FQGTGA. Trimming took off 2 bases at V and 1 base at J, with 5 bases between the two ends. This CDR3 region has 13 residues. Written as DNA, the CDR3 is TGTGCCAGCAGCTTAGACAGTAACTATGGCTACACCTTC. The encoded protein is CASSLDSNYGYTF.

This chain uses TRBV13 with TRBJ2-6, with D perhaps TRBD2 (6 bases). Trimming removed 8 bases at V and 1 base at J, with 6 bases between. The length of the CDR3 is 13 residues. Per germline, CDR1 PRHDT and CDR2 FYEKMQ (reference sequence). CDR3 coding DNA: TGTGCCAGCGGGAGGTCTGGGGCCAACGTCCTGACTTTC. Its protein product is CASGRSGANVLTF.

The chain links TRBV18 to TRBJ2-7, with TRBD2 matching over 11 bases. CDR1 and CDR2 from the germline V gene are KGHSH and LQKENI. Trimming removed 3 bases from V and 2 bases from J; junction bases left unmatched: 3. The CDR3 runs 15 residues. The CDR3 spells CASSPTGLAAYEQYF. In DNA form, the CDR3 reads TGTGCCAGCTCACCCACGGGACTAGCGGCCTACGAGCAGTACTTC.

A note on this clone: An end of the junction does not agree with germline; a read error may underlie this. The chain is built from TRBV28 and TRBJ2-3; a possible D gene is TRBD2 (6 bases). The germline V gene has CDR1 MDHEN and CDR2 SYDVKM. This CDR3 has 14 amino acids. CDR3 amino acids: CASGFRRGTDTQYF. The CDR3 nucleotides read TGTGCCAGCGGTTTCCGACGGGGGACAGATACGCAGTATTTT.

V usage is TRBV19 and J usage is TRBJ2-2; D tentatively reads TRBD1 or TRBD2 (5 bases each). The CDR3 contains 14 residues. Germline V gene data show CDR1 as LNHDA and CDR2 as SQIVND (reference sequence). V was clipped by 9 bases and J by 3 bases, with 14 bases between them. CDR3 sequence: CASRTGPYTGELFF. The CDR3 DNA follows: TGTGCCAGCCGCACGGGACCATACACCGGGGAGCTGTTTTTT.

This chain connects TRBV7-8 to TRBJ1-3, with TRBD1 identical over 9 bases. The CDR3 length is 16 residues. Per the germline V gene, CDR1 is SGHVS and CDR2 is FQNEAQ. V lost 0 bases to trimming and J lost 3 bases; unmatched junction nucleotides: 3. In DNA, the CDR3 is TGTGCCAGCAGCTTAGCCGGGACAGGGCTTGGAAACACCATATATTTT. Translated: CASSLAGTGLGNTIYF.

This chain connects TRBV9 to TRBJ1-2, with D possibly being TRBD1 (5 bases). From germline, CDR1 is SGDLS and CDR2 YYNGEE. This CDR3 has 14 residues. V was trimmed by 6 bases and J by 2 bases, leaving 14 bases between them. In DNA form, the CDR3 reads TGTGCCAGCACCCGGGACGCGAACAACTATGGCTACACCTTC. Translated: CASTRDANNYGYTF.

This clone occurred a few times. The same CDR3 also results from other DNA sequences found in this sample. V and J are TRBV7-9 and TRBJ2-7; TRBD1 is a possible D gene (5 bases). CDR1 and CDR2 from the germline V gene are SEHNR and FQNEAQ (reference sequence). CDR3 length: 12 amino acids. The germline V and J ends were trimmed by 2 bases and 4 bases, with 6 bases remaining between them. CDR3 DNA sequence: TGTGCCAGCAGCTTACAGGGTTACGAGCAGTACTTC. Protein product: CASSLQGYEQYF.